The 9 T cell receptor beta chains below were found in one sample sequenced in a study of PD-1 blockade in classical Hodgkin lymphoma. Using immunoSEQ multiplex PCR, the repertoire was profiled, and TCRdb retains in-frame clones only, with some absent. The sample includes 11,000 to 15,000 clones, 75% to 85% seen only once; the top ten take roughly 23%. There was relapse after autologous stem cell transplantation in every patient, and there was variation in brentuximab vedotin exposure. The sequencing here drew on peripheral blood mononuclear cells (PBMCs), taken before the second cycle of nivolumab. The receptors stem from a human donor with classical Hodgkin lymphoma.

The genes are TRBV6-4 and TRBJ2-2, with 8 bases identical to TRBD2. CDR3 size: 15 residues. Germline values: CDR1 MRHNA, CDR2 SNTAGT. V was pared by 6 bases and J by 4 bases, with 7 bases of the junction left unmatched. This CDR3 is CASSVTSGVTGELFF. CDR3 DNA sequence: TGTGCCAGCAGCGTAACTAGCGGTGTCACCGGGGAGCTGTTTTTT.

This chain uses TRBV2 with TRBJ2-7, with TRBD2 matching 13 bases. This CDR3 has 15 residues. CDR1 and CDR2 (germline): SNHLY, FYNNEI. Trimming at V came to 5 bases and at J to 5 bases, leaving 6 bases not matched to a gene. The CDR3 here is CASSRNGLAGDEQYF. The CDR3 DNA reads as TGTGCCAGCAGTCGGAATGGACTAGCGGGGGACGAGCAGTACTTC.

This sequence joins TRBV5-6 and TRBJ1-1; D not resolved. CDR1 is SGHDT and CDR2 is YYEEEE in the germline V gene. Trimming pared 4 bases from V and 1 base from J, leaving 14 bases between. This CDR3 comprises 15 residues. CDR3 DNA sequence: TGTGCCAGCAGCCGACCGGACTGGGGGAACACTGAAGCTTTCTTT. Translation gives CASSRPDWGNTEAFF.

V usage is TRBV13 and J usage is TRBJ1-1, with D maybe TRBD1 (6 bases). Trimming took off 2 bases at V and 4 bases at J, with 11 bases between the two ends. This CDR3 contains 14 residues. Per the germline V gene, CDR1 is PRHDT and CDR2 is FYEKMQ (reference sequence). The CDR3 region is CASSLRGQGTEAFF. The DNA of the CDR3 is TGTGCCAGCAGCTTACGGGGGCAGGGCACTGAAGCTTTCTTT.

The chain combines TRBV7-3 with TRBJ2-1; D might be TRBD1 (6 bases). The V gene lost 5 bases and the J gene lost 8 bases, with 13 bases spanning the gap. CDR3 length equals 13 residues. Germline CDR1 SGHTA, CDR2 FQGTGA. CDR3 DNA: TGTGCCAGCAGCCAGAATGGGGGCTATGAGCAGTTCTTC. Translated: CASSQNGGYEQFF.

V usage is TRBV7-2 and J usage is TRBJ1-1; 7 bases agree with TRBD1. The V gene's germline CDR1 is SGHTA and CDR2 FQGNSA. The CDR3 runs to 14 residues. J was trimmed by 2 bases and V by 3 bases; bases with no gene match: 3. CDR3 protein: CASSFRQGNTEAFF. CDR3 DNA sequence: TGTGCCAGCAGCTTCCGACAGGGCAACACTGAAGCTTTCTTT.

The chain joins TRBV5-1 to TRBJ1-1, with D tentatively TRBD1 (5 bases). The V gene lost 1 base and the J gene lost 12 bases, with 10 bases spanning the gap. Looked up from germline, CDR1 is SGHRS and CDR2 is YFSETQ. The length of the CDR3 is 11 residues. Here the CDR3 reads CASSLNGGTFF. In nucleotides, the CDR3 is TGCGCCAGCAGCTTGAATGGGGGGACTTTCTTT. The complete variable domain, with remaining parts taken from reference TRBV5-1 and TRBJ1-1, reads KAGVTQTPRYLIKTRGQQVTLSCSPISGHRSVSWYQQTPGQGLQFLFEYFSETQRNKGNFPGRFSGRQFSNSRSEMNVSTLELGDSALYLCASSLNGGTFFGQGTRLTVV.

This clone has only one observation. The chain employs TRBV4-1 and TRBJ1-1; D is possibly TRBD1 (5 bases). CDR1 is MGHRA, CDR2 YSYEKL, per germline. The CDR3 has 16 amino acids. Between the trimmed V and J ends, which lost 1 base and 1 base, there was a span of 13 bases. Here the CDR3 reads CASSQAPGRTNTEAFF. DNA of the CDR3: TGCGCCAGCAGCCAAGCCCCAGGGCGGACGAACACTGAAGCTTTCTTT.

The rearrangement uses TRBV7-2 and TRBJ1-4, with 8 bases that match TRBD1. In germline, CDR1 is SGHTA, CDR2 FQGNSA. Trimming took 5 bases from V and 1 from J; bases not matched to a gene: 6. The CDR3 is 16 residues long. The CDR3: CASSPGTGVTNEKLFF. Here the CDR3 DNA reads TGTGCCAGCAGCCCCGGGACAGGCGTAACTAATGAAAAACTGTTTTTT.